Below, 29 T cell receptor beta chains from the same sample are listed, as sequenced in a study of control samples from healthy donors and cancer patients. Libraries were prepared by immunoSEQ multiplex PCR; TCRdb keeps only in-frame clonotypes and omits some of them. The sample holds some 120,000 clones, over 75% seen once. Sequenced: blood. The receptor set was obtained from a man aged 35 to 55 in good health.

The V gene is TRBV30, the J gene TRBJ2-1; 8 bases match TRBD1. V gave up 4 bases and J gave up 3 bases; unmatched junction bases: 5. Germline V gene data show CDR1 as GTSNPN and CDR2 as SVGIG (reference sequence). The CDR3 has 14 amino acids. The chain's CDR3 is CAWTPGTGYNEQFF. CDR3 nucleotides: TGTGCCTGGACACCCGGGACAGGCTACAATGAGCAGTTCTTC.

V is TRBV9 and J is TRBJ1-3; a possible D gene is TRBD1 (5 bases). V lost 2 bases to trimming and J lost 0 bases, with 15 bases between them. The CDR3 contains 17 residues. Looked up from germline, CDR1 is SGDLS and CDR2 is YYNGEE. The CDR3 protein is CASSVRPGLNSGNTIYF. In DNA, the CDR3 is TGTGCCAGCAGCGTGCGACCGGGACTGAACTCTGGAAACACCATATATTTT.

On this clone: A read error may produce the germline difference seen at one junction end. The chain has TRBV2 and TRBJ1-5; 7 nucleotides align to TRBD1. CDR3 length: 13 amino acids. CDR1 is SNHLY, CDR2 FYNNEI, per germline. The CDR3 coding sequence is TGTGCCAGCACTGAAACAGGGGAAAGGGTCCAGCATTTT. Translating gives CASTETGERVQHF.

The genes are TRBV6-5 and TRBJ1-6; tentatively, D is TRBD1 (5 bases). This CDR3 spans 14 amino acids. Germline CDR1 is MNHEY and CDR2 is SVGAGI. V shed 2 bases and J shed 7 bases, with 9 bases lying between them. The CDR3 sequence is CASSYIGTNSPLHF. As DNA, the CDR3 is TGTGCCAGCAGTTACATAGGGACCAATTCACCCCTCCACTTT.

CDR3 amino acids: CASSWEDGNYGYTF. CDR3 in DNA: TGTGCCAGCAGCTGGGAGGACGGAAACTATGGCTACACCTTC. The chain links TRBV7-9 to TRBJ1-2, with D unclear. In germline, CDR1 is SEHNR, CDR2 FQNEAQ (reference sequence). This CDR3 spans 14 amino acids. The V end lost 4 bases, the J end lost 2 bases, and 11 bases lay between the germline ends. Using reference TRBV7-9 and TRBJ1-2 for the parts outside the CDR3, the full variable domain is DTGVSQNPRHKITKRGQNVTFRCDPISEHNRLYWYRQTLGQGPEFLTYFQNEAQLEKSRLLSDRFSAERPKGSFSTLEIQRTEQGDSAMYLCASSWEDGNYGYTFGSGTRLTVV.

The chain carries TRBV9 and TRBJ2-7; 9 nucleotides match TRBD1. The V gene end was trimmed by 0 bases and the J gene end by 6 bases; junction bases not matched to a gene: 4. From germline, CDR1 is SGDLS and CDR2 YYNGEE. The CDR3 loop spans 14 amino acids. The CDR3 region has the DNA TGTGCCAGCAGCGTAGGGGACAGGGCGCGCGAGCAGTACTTC. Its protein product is CASSVGDRAREQYF.

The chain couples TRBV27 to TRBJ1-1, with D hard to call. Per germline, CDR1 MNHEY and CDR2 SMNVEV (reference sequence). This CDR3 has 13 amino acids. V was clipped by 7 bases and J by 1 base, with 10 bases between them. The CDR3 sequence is CASKRFGNTEAFF. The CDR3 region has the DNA TGTGCCAGCAAAAGATTCGGGAACACTGAAGCTTTCTTT.

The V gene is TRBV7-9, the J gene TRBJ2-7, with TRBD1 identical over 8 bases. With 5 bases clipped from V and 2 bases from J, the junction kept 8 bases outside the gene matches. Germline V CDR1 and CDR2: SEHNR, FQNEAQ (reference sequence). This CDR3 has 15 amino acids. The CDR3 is CASSRGQDPPYEQYF. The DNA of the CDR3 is TGTGCCAGCAGCCGGGGACAGGATCCTCCCTACGAGCAGTACTTC.

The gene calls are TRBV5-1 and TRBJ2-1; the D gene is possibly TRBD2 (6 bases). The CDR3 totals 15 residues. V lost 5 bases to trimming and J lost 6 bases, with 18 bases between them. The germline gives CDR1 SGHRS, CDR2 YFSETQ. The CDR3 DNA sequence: TGCGCCAGCAGTAGGGACGGCGGGGCATTCAATGAGCAGTTCTTC. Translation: CASSRDGGAFNEQFF.

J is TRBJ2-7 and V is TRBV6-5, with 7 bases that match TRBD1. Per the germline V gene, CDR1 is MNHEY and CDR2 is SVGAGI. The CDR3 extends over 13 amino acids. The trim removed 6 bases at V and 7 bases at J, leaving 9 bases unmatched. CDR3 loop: CASRNRGYGEQYF. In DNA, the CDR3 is TGTGCCAGCAGAAACAGGGGCTACGGTGAGCAGTACTTC.

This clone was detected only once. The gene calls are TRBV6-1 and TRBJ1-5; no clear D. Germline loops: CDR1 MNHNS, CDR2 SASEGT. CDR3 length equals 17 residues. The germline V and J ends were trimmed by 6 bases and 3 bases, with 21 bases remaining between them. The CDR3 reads CASSELRGPSINQPQHF. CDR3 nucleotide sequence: TGTGCCAGCAGCGAATTACGAGGGCCAAGTATCAATCAGCCCCAGCATTTT.

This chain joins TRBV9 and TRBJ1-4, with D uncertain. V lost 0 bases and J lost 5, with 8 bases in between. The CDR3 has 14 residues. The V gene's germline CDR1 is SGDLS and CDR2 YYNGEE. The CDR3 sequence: CASSVDGFNEKLFF. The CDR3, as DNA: TGTGCCAGCAGCGTAGATGGGTTCAATGAAAAACTGTTTTTT.

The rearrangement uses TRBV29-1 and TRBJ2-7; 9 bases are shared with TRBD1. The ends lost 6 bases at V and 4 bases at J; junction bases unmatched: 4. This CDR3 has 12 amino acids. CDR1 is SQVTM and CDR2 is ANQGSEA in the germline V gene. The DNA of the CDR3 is TGCAGCGTGCAGGGACAGGGTTACGAGCAGTACTTC. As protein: CSVQGQGYEQYF.

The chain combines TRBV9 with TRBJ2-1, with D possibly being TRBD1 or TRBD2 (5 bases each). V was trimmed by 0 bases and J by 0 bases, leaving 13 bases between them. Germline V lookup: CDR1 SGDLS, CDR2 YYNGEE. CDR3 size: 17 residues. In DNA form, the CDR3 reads TGTGCCAGCAGCGTAGAGTGGGGGATGTCCTCCTACAATGAGCAGTTCTTC. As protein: CASSVEWGMSSYNEQFF.

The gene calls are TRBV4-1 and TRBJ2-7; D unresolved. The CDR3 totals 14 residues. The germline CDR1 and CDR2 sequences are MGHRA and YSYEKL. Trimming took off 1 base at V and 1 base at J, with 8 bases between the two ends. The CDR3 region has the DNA TGCGCCAGCAGCCAAGGAACGTATTCCTACGAGCAGTACTTC. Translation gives CASSQGTYSYEQYF.

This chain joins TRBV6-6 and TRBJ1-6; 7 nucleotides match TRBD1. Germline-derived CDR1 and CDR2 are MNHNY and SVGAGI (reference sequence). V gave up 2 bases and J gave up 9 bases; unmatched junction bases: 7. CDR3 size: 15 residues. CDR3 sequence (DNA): TGTGCCAGCAGTTACGGCGACAGGGTTTCTTCACCCCTCCACTTT. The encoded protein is CASSYGDRVSSPLHF.

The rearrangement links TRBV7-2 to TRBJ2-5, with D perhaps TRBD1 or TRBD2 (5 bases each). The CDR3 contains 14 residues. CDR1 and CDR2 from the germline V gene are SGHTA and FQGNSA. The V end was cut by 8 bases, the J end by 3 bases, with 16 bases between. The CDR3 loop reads CASGRDRREETQYF. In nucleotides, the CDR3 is TGTGCCAGCGGTCGGGACCGACGAGAAGAGACCCAGTACTTC.

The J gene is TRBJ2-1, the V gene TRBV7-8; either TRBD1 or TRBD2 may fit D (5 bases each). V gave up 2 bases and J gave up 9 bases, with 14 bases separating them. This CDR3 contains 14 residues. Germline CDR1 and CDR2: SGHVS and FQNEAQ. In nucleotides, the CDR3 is TGTGCCAGCAGCTTATCCCGAGGGGAGAGTGAGCAGTTCTTC. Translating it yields CASSLSRGESEQFF. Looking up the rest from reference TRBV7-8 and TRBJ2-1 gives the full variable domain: GAGVSQSPRYKVAKRGQDVALRCDPISGHVSLFWYQQALGQGPEFLTYFQNEAQLDKSGLPSDRFFAERPEGSVSTLKIQRTQQEDSAVYLCASSLSRGESEQFFGPGTRLTVL.

The CDR3 nucleotides are TGTGCCAGCAGCGTAGGGGGACTAGAGTCTTACGAGCAGTACTTC. It codes for CASSVGGLESYEQYF. The gene calls are TRBV7-2 and TRBJ2-7, with 8 bases aligning to TRBD2. This CDR3 has 15 residues. Germline V gene lookup returns CDR1 SGHTA and CDR2 FQGNSA. With 5 bases clipped from V and 4 bases from J, the junction kept 10 bases outside the gene matches.

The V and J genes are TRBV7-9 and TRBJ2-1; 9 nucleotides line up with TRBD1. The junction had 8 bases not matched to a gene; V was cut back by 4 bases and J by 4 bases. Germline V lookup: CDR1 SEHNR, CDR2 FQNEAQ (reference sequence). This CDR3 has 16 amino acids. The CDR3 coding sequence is TGTGCCAGCAGCTCAGGAGTCGGACAGGGGTACAATGAGCAGTTCTTC. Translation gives CASSSGVGQGYNEQFF.

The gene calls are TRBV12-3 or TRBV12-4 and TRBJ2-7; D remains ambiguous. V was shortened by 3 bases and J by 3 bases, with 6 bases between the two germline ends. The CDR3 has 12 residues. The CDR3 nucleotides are TGTGCCAGCAGTTTTTTTGGCTACGAGCAGTACTTC. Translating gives CASSFFGYEQYF.

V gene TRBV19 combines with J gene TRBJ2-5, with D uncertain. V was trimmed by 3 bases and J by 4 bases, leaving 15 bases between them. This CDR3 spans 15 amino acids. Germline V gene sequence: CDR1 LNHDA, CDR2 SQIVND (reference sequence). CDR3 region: CASSIGRTRVETQYF. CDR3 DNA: TGTGCCAGTAGTATTGGACGGACCCGGGTAGAGACCCAGTACTTC.

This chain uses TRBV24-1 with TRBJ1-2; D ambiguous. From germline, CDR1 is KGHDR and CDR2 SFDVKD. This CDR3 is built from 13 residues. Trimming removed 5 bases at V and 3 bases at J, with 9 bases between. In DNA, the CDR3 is TGTGCCACCAGTGTATCAGTTTACTATGGCTACACCTTC. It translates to CATSVSVYYGYTF.

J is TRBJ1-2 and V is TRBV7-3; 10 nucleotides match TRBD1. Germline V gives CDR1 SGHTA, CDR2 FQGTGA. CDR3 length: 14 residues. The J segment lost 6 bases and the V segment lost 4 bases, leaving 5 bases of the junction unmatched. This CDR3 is CASSSQGQGNGYTF. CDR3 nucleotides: TGTGCCAGCAGCTCCCAGGGACAGGGGAATGGCTACACCTTC.

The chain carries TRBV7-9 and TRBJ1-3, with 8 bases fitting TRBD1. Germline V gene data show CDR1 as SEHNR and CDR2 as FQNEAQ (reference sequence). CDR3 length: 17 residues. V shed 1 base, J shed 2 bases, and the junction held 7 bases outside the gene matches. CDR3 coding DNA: TGTGCCAGCAGCTTAGGTCAGGGGGCGCGGGCTGGAAACACCATATATTTT. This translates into CASSLGQGARAGNTIYF.

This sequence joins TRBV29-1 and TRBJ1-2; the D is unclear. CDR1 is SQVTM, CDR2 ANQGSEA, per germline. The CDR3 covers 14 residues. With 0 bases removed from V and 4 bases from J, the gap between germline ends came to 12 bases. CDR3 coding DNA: TGCAGCGTTGAAGAGAGGAACCGTCTCTATGGCTACACCTTC. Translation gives CSVEERNRLYGYTF.

The CDR3 DNA follows: TGCGCCAGCAGCCAAATAGACAAGGGGAGCTATGGCTACACCTTC. As protein: CASSQIDKGSYGYTF. This sequence joins TRBV4-3 and TRBJ1-2; D possibly corresponds to TRBD1 (5 bases). The CDR3 sequence is 15 residues long. Germline V gene data show CDR1 as LGHNA and CDR2 as YSLEER. With 2 bases removed from V and 4 bases from J, the gap between germline ends came to 14 bases.

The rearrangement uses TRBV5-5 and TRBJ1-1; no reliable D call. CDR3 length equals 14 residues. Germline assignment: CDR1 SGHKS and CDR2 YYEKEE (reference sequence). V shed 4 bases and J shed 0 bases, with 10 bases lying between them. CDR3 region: CASSGGRLNTEAFF. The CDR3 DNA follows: TGTGCCAGCAGCGGTGGCAGACTGAACACTGAAGCTTTCTTT.

The CDR3 nucleotides read TGTGCCAGCAGCGTAGCTACAGGGTATCAAAACACCATATATTTT. Amino acid sequence: CASSVATGYQNTIYF. V usage is TRBV9 and J usage is TRBJ1-3; a weak D match, TRBD1 (6 bases). CDR3 size: 15 residues. Germline lookup yields CDR1 SGDLS and CDR2 YYNGEE. The V and J ends lost 0 bases and 6 bases respectively, with 13 bases between them.